The clone carrying this T cell receptor (beta chain) has just a few counts. Its antigen remains unknown. With constant-segment primers, 5'RACE yielded cDNA libraries of TCR alpha and TCR beta that carried sample barcodes and UMIs. TCRdb re-derived calls from the 5' RACE reads in MiXCR, one entry per CDR3 protein. Of tens of thousands of distinct CDR3 sequences detected, about 13% appear once; the ten largest clones hold around two fifths. V was trimmed by 6 bases and J by 0 bases, leaving 7 bases between them. Germline V gene lookup returns CDR1 SGHDT and CDR2 YYEEEE. This CDR3 comprises 13 residues. The sample originates from a study of T-cell memory formation after mild COVID-19. The study, taken as a whole, reports: Memory cells collected pre-infection included some clones that later responded, suggesting cross-reactive memory joined. Mostly located in CM and EM were contracting CD4+ clones, with contracting CD8+ clones located in EMRA. Day 15 to 85 contracting clones showed balanced CD4/CD8; later expanders leaned CD4+.

The receptor was isolated from a man aged 18 to 29 who had mild COVID-19 (a few samples of this study predate the infection). Cell type and time point are not known. Input material: PBMCs or a T cell subset sorted from them (not recorded which). This chain joins TRBV5-6 and TRBJ2-1; D remains unclear. CDR3 in DNA: TGTGCCAGCACAGTTATCTCCTACAATGAGCAGTTCTTC. Its translation is CASTVISYNEQFF.